This TCR beta chain was observed in a study of T cells after yellow fever vaccination. TCRdb independently ran MiXCR on the 5' RACE reads; one entry per CDR3 protein. The sample has hundreds of thousands of distinct CDR3 sequences; 12% are singletons. The V and J ends lost 0 bases and 1 base respectively, with 12 bases between them. The V gene's germline CDR1 is DFQATT and CDR2 SNEGSKA (reference sequence). This CDR3 is 15 amino acids long. Source: PBMCs, taken on the day of the yellow fever booster vaccination. The chain has TRBV20-1 and TRBJ2-5; D might be TRBD1 (5 bases). The receptor comes from a man in his thirties or forties who received the YFV17D yellow fever vaccine. The CDR3 DNA reads as TGCAGTGCTAGAGATCGGATCAGGGCCCAAGAGACCCAGTACTTC. Translation gives CSARDRIRAQETQYF.